These T cell receptor beta chains were read from a single sample in a study of cytomegalovirus exposure and HLA in healthy donors. Here immunoSEQ multiplex PCR was the method, and the copy in TCRdb shows in-frame clones only, minus some. The sample lists 150,000 to 180,000 clones, about three quarters occurring once. The sequenced material came from PBMCs. Receptors originate from a woman in her 40s in good health and CMV-seronegative. Both conserved end residues are part of each CDR3. The order of the fields is D gene, V gene, J gene, clone size, CDR3 DNA, CDR3 protein. The D gene is left open where the match is weak. Only part of the rows carry a size: once, few, many, or a class if the clone is expanded.

D: TRBD1
V: TRBV28
J: TRBJ1-2
size: -
DNA: TGTGCCAGCAGTCCGGGACAGGGCGCCGTGCTTGGCTACACCTTC
CDR3: CASSPGQGAVLGYTF

D: -
V: TRBV19
J: TRBJ1-2
size: -
DNA: TGTGCCAGCAACTCGGGGGGGATTCGGGGCATCTATGGCTACACCTTC
CDR3: CASNSGGIRGIYGYTF

D: TRBD1
V: TRBV9
J: TRBJ1-1
size: -
DNA: TGTGCCAGCAGCGCCCAGGGGACAGTGAACACTGAAGCTTTCTTT
CDR3: CASSAQGTVNTEAFF

D: TRBD1
V: TRBV30
J: TRBJ2-3
size: once
DNA: TGTGCCTGGGAGACAGGGTCAGATACGCAGTATTTT
CDR3: CAWETGSDTQYF

D: -
V: TRBV6-5
J: TRBJ1-3
size: -
DNA: TGTGCCAGCAGTTACCGGGGAATTCTCTCTGGAAACACCATATATTTT
CDR3: CASSYRGILSGNTIYF

D: -
V: TRBV10-3
J: TRBJ1-1
size: -
DNA: TGTGCCATCAGTGAGTCAGGGACAAGCACTGAAGCTTTCTTT
CDR3: CAISESGTSTEAFF

D: TRBD1
V: TRBV11-3
J: TRBJ1-1
size: -
DNA: TGTGCCACAGGACAGGGTCGGCACACTGAAGCTTTCTTT
CDR3: CATGQGRHTEAFF

D: -
V: TRBV10-3
J: TRBJ2-2
size: -
DNA: TGTGCCATCAGTGAGCTGCGAATTCAGAACACCGGGGAGCTGTTTTTT
CDR3: CAISELRIQNTGELFF

D: -
V: TRBV10-3
J: TRBJ2-7
size: -
DNA: TGTGCCACCGTGGACAGCCCTACCTACGAGCAGTACTTC
CDR3: CATVDSPTYEQYF

D: TRBD1
V: TRBV19
J: TRBJ1-1
size: -
DNA: TGTGCCAGTAGTCCCTCCGGACAGGAATTGAACACTGAAGCTTTCTTT
CDR3: CASSPSGQELNTEAFF

D: TRBD1
V: TRBV7-9
J: TRBJ1-1
size: -
DNA: TGTGCCAGCAGCTTCCAGGGGGGAGTGGGCACTGAAGCTTTCTTT
CDR3: CASSFQGGVGTEAFF

D: -
V: TRBV28
J: TRBJ2-1
size: -
DNA: TGTGCCAGCATGCGTCCCCCTCGGTCGACCTACAATGAGCAGTTCTTC
CDR3: CASMRPPRSTYNEQFF

D: -
V: TRBV11-2
J: TRBJ2-7
size: -
DNA: TGTGCCAGCAGCTTAGGGGGTAGGGGTCCATACTCCTACGAGCAGTACTTC
CDR3: CASSLGGRGPYSYEQYF

D: -
V: TRBV6-5
J: TRBJ1-4
size: -
DNA: TGTGCCAGCAGTTACGACAGTGCAACTAATGAAAAACTGTTTTTT
CDR3: CASSYDSATNEKLFF

D: -
V: TRBV30
J: TRBJ1-6
size: -
DNA: TGTGCCTTCGACAGGTCAAATTCACCCCTCCACTTT
CDR3: CAFDRSNSPLHF

D: -
V: TRBV6-6
J: TRBJ2-5
size: once
DNA: TGTGCCAGCAGATCTTCCGGAGAAGAGACCCAGTACTTC
CDR3: CASRSSGEETQYF

D: -
V: TRBV2
J: TRBJ2-5
size: -
DNA: TGTGCCAGCACCGGGGACTCACCCCAAGAGACCCAGTACTTC
CDR3: CASTGDSPQETQYF

D: TRBD1
V: TRBV29-1
J: TRBJ2-7
size: -
DNA: TGCAGCGCAGGACAGGGAGGCAGCTCCTACGAGCAGTACTTC
CDR3: CSAGQGGSSYEQYF

D: TRBD1
V: TRBV19
J: TRBJ1-1
size: -
DNA: TGTGCCAGTACCACAGGGGGGGCGCGGAACACTGAAGCTTTCTTT
CDR3: CASTTGGARNTEAFF

D: -
V: TRBV6-1
J: TRBJ2-3
size: few
DNA: TGTGCCAGCAGTGATGGGGGGGGCTCGACAGATACGCAGTATTTT
CDR3: CASSDGGGSTDTQYF

D: TRBD1
V: TRBV6-4
J: TRBJ1-2
size: few
DNA: TGTGCCAGCAGCCACAACACAGGGGGAATCTATGGCTACACCTTC
CDR3: CASSHNTGGIYGYTF

D: TRBD1
V: TRBV10-3
J: TRBJ2-7
size: -
DNA: TGTGCCATCAGTGAGCCAAGGACAGGAAGCTACGAGCAGTACTTC
CDR3: CAISEPRTGSYEQYF

D: -
V: TRBV7-9
J: TRBJ1-1
size: -
DNA: TGTGCCAGCAGCTTAAGGCAGGGCCCTGAAGCTTTCTTT
CDR3: CASSLRQGPEAFF

D: TRBD1
V: TRBV7-2
J: TRBJ1-1
size: -
DNA: TGTGCCAGCAGCGGGACAGGGGGGAGAACTGAAGCTTTCTTT
CDR3: CASSGTGGRTEAFF

D: -
V: TRBV11-3
J: TRBJ1-1
size: -
DNA: TGTGCCAGCAGCCTACGCCCTGCAGGGTTGAACACTGAAGCTTTCTTT
CDR3: CASSLRPAGLNTEAFF

D: -
V: TRBV30
J: TRBJ1-1
size: -
DNA: TGTGCCTCCTCCCGTAGCACTGAAGCTTTCTTT
CDR3: CASSRSTEAFF

D: TRBD2
V: TRBV5-1
J: TRBJ2-3
size: -
DNA: TGCGCCAGCAGCTTAACGACTAGCGGGGGGTTCGACGGCACAGATACGCAGTATTTT
CDR3: CASSLTTSGGFDGTDTQYF

D: TRBD1
V: TRBV28
J: TRBJ2-3
size: -
DNA: TGTGCCAGCAGTTTACAGGGCAGGGGGCAAGATACGCAGTATTTT
CDR3: CASSLQGRGQDTQYF

D: -
V: TRBV27
J: TRBJ2-1
size: -
DNA: TGTGCCAGCAGTAGGGCTAGCCCTTTTAGCTCCTACAATGAGCAGTTCTTC
CDR3: CASSRASPFSSYNEQFF

D: TRBD1
V: TRBV10-3
J: TRBJ1-1
size: -
DNA: TGTGCCATCAGTCGCGGACAGGGAGGGGCTGAAGCTTTCTTT
CDR3: CAISRGQGGAEAFF

D: -
V: TRBV6-5
J: TRBJ1-4
size: -
DNA: TGTGCCAGCAGGAGCGGGATACATAATGAAAAACTGTTTTTT
CDR3: CASRSGIHNEKLFF

D: -
V: TRBV25-1
J: TRBJ1-1
size: -
DNA: TGTGCCAGCAGTTGGGTCCGGCTGCGGATGAACACTGAAGCTTTCTTT
CDR3: CASSWVRLRMNTEAFF

D: TRBD2
V: TRBV15
J: TRBJ2-1
size: -
DNA: TGTGCCACCAGCAGAGATCGGGGGACTAGCGGTAATGAGCAGTTCTTC
CDR3: CATSRDRGTSGNEQFF

D: -
V: TRBV6-4
J: TRBJ1-2
size: -
DNA: TGTGCCAGCAGTGAAGCAGGGTTCAACTATGGCTACACCTTC
CDR3: CASSEAGFNYGYTF

D: TRBD1
V: TRBV14
J: TRBJ2-5
size: -
DNA: TGTGCCAGCAGCCGATCGGGACAGTGGGAAGAGACCCAGTACTTC
CDR3: CASSRSGQWEETQYF

D: TRBD1
V: TRBV5-1
J: TRBJ2-7
size: few
DNA: TGCGCCAGCAGCTGGGCCGGGACAGGGGTCTACGAGCAGTACTTC
CDR3: CASSWAGTGVYEQYF

D: -
V: TRBV28
J: TRBJ1-4
size: -
DNA: TGTGCCAGCAAAGGGGCCACTAATGAAAAACTGTTTTTT
CDR3: CASKGATNEKLFF

D: -
V: TRBV5-1
J: TRBJ1-1
size: -
DNA: TGCGCCAGCAGCTTGGGACAGTCGAACACTGAAGCTTTCTTT
CDR3: CASSLGQSNTEAFF

D: TRBD1
V: TRBV19
J: TRBJ1-4
size: -
DNA: TGTGCCAGTAGCTTCACTCGGACAGGATTTAATGAAAAACTGTTTTTT
CDR3: CASSFTRTGFNEKLFF

D: -
V: TRBV30
J: TRBJ1-2
size: -
DNA: TGTGCCTGGAGCACCGCCGGTTCTGGGGCCTATGGCTACACCTTC
CDR3: CAWSTAGSGAYGYTF

D: TRBD1
V: TRBV2
J: TRBJ1-2
size: -
DNA: TGTGCCAGCAGCCTTAAACAGGGGGCCGTTGGTGGCTACACCTTC
CDR3: CASSLKQGAVGGYTF

D: -
V: TRBV5-1
J: TRBJ1-1
size: -
DNA: TGCGCCAGCAGCTTCGGCCAGGGCACTGAAGCTTTCTTT
CDR3: CASSFGQGTEAFF

D: -
V: TRBV28
J: TRBJ1-4
size: -
DNA: TGTGCCAGCAGTTTGGGCACCAATAATGAAAAACTGTTTTTT
CDR3: CASSLGTNNEKLFF

D: TRBD2
V: TRBV19
J: TRBJ2-3
size: -
DNA: TGTGCCAGTAGTATGGGACTAGCGGGCACAGATACGCAGTATTTT
CDR3: CASSMGLAGTDTQYF

D: -
V: TRBV27
J: TRBJ2-7
size: once
DNA: TGTGCCAGCAGCCTCCTCTCCGTCCCGGGACAAAAGTACTACGAGCAGTACTTC
CDR3: CASSLLSVPGQKYYEQYF

D: TRBD2
V: TRBV29-1
J: TRBJ2-7
size: once
DNA: TGCAGCGTTGTGGCCGGACTAGCCTTTTACGAGCAGTACTTC
CDR3: CSVVAGLAFYEQYF

D: -
V: TRBV6-5
J: TRBJ2-7
size: -
DNA: TGTGCCAGCAGTTACCTCTACGAGCAGTACTTC
CDR3: CASSYLYEQYF

D: TRBD2
V: TRBV7-6
J: TRBJ2-2
size: few
DNA: TGTGCCAGCAGCCCCCGGACTAGCGGGAGTTCCGGGGAGCTGTTTTTT
CDR3: CASSPRTSGSSGELFF

D: TRBD2
V: TRBV27
J: TRBJ2-3
size: few
DNA: TGTGCCAGCAGTTTCTCTAGCGGGGCCACAGATACGCAGTATTTT
CDR3: CASSFSSGATDTQYF